This T cell receptor (beta chain) was documented in a study of blood T cells in healthy people across ages. Trimming removed 8 bases at V and 5 bases at J, with 13 bases between. There are 13 residues in the CDR3. The germline V gene has CDR1 KGHSH and CDR2 LQKENI. Sample-barcoded 5' priming and a J-beta primer mix drove a second PCR of roughly 6 to 12 cycles. TCRdb reprocessed the 5' RACE reads via MiXCR and lists one record per CDR3 protein. The data contain hundreds of thousands of distinct CDR3 sequences, 49% of them singletons. The authors drew around 9.3 milliliters of peripheral blood from each donor.

This TCR was sampled from a woman in her sixties or seventies in good health. The chain couples TRBV18 to TRBJ2-1, with no clear D. The material sequenced was blood. The DNA of the CDR3 is TGTGCCAGCGCACGTTTGAGTAACAATGAGCAGTTCTTC. Translated, it gives CASARLSNNEQFF.